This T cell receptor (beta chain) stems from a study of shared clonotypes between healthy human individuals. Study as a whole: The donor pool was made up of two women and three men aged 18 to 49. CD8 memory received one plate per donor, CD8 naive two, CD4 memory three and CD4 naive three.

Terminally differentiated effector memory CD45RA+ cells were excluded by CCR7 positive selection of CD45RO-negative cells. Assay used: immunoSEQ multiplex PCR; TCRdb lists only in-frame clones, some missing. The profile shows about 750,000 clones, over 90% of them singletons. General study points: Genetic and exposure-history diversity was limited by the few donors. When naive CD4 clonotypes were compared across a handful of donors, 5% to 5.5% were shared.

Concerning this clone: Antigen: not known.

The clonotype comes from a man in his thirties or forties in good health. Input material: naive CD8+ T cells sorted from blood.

The CDR3 coding sequence is TGTGCCTGGAGTGTGACAGGAGTTTACGAGCAGTACTTC. Amino acid sequence: CAWSVTGVYEQYF. The chain combines TRBV30 with TRBJ2-7; a possible D gene is TRBD1 (6 bases). Deletions cut 0 bases from V and 4 bases from J, with 10 bases between. In germline, CDR1 is GTSNPN, CDR2 SVGIG (reference sequence). CDR3 size: 13 residues.